These 12 T cell receptor beta chains came from one sample sequenced in a study of shared clonotypes between healthy human individuals. Assay: immunoSEQ multiplex PCR; the TCRdb copy retains only in-frame clones and omits some. Among about 520,000 clones listed, about 96% were seen once. Sequenced material: naive CD4+ T cells sorted from blood. Subset reported: CD45RA+ positively selected. These receptors came from a woman aged 25 to 39 in good health.

About this clone itself: Within the sample, other DNA sequences also encode this same CDR3. The J gene is TRBJ1-1, the V gene TRBV28; D not resolved. The CDR3 is 12 residues long. Looked up from germline, CDR1 is MDHEN and CDR2 is SYDVKM. Trimming removed 6 bases from V and 0 bases from J, with 5 bases in between. CDR3 bases: TGTGCCAGCAGCCTTTTGAACACTGAAGCTTTCTTT. Encoded protein: CASSLLNTEAFF.

V is TRBV28 and J is TRBJ2-3; no clear D. V dropped 7 bases and J dropped 2 bases, with 7 bases sitting between them. The CDR3 has 12 amino acids. Germline CDR1 MDHEN, CDR2 SYDVKM. CDR3 protein: CASTHLTDTQYF. CDR3 DNA: TGTGCCAGCACCCACCTCACAGATACGCAGTATTTT.

The chain links TRBV7-2 to TRBJ2-7; 9 bases map to TRBD2. The length of the CDR3 is 17 residues. Germline CDR1 and CDR2: SGHTA and FQGNSA. The ends lost 5 bases at V and 3 bases at J; junction bases unmatched: 14. The CDR3 bases are TGTGCCAGCAGCACCCCGACTAGCGGAGACACTCGCTACGAGCAGTACTTC. Its protein is CASSTPTSGDTRYEQYF.

The genes are TRBV5-1 and TRBJ2-5; D might be TRBD2 (5 bases). With 5 bases removed from V and 5 bases from J, the gap between germline ends came to 16 bases. CDR1 SGHRS and CDR2 YFSETQ come from the germline V gene. The CDR3 consists of 14 residues. CDR3 coding DNA: TGCGCCAGCAGTAGGGAGCCCTCCGCGGAGACCCAGTACTTC. Its translation is CASSREPSAETQYF.

The genes are TRBV28 and TRBJ1-5; D ambiguous. The germline V gene has CDR1 MDHEN and CDR2 SYDVKM. Trimming pared 3 bases from V and 5 bases from J, leaving 14 bases between. This CDR3 has 15 amino acids. The CDR3: CASSFGAEAYQPQHF. The CDR3 DNA reads TGTGCCAGCAGTTTTGGAGCAGAGGCCTATCAGCCCCAGCATTTT.

A remark on this clone: The sample has other DNA sequences that encode this CDR3 too. The chain combines TRBV10-3 with TRBJ1-1; D is perhaps TRBD1 (6 bases). CDR1 ENHRY and CDR2 SYGVKD come from the germline V gene. The V and J ends lost 3 bases and 0 bases respectively, with 8 bases between them. This CDR3 region has 14 residues. CDR3 DNA sequence: TGTGCCATCAGTGAAGGACAGATGAACACTGAAGCTTTCTTT. Translation: CAISEGQMNTEAFF.

This clone was counted a single time. V and J are TRBV4-2 and TRBJ2-1; D uncertain. CDR1 and CDR2 from the germline V gene are LGHNA and YNFKEQ. The V end was cut by 1 base, the J end by 5 bases, with 12 bases between. The CDR3 runs 15 residues. Here the CDR3 reads CASSQARSVDNEQFF. CDR3 bases: TGTGCCAGCAGCCAAGCAAGAAGCGTGGACAATGAGCAGTTCTTC.

The rearrangement joins TRBV19 to TRBJ2-7; D perhaps matches TRBD2 (6 bases). Per the germline V gene, CDR1 is LNHDA and CDR2 is SQIVND (reference sequence). The CDR3 sequence is 14 residues long. Trimming removed 5 bases at V and 5 bases at J, with 16 bases between. CDR3 nucleotides: TGTGCCAGTAGTCTCGGGACTGGTTTAAACGAGCAGTACTTC. Translation gives CASSLGTGLNEQYF.

This chain uses TRBV27 with TRBJ1-5, with unresolved D. Between the trimmed V and J ends, which lost 6 bases and 0 bases, there was a span of 15 bases. The CDR3 has 16 amino acids. CDR1 and CDR2 (germline): MNHEY, SMNVEV (reference sequence). The CDR3 DNA reads TGTGCCAGCAGCTTAAGGGCAGCCCTTAGCAATCAGCCCCAGCATTTT. The encoded protein is CASSLRAALSNQPQHF.

This clone was seen once. The chain carries TRBV5-1 and TRBJ2-1; D is undetermined. This CDR3 spans 15 amino acids. V was trimmed by 3 bases and J by 4 bases, leaving 14 bases between them. CDR1 is SGHRS and CDR2 is YFSETQ in the germline V gene. CDR3 nucleotides: TGCGCCAGCAGCTCCCGGTTTGAGTCTTACAATGAGCAGTTCTTC. Translating gives CASSSRFESYNEQFF.

The chain recombines TRBV7-9 with TRBJ2-6, with D hard to call. V was cut by 2 bases and J by 0 bases, with 5 bases left in between. The CDR3 spans 15 residues. Germline lookup yields CDR1 SEHNR and CDR2 FQNEAQ (reference sequence). For the CDR3, the DNA is TGTGCCAGCAGCTTACAGAGCTCTGGGGCCAACGTCCTGACTTTC. Residues: CASSLQSSGANVLTF.

The chain employs TRBV9 and TRBJ1-6; no firm D call. Germline loops: CDR1 SGDLS, CDR2 YYNGEE. This CDR3 comprises 14 residues. The germline V and J ends were trimmed by 2 bases and 5 bases, with 8 bases remaining between them. The CDR3 sequence is CASSVTGDNSPLHF. The CDR3 DNA sequence: TGTGCCAGCAGCGTCACCGGCGATAATTCACCCCTCCACTTT.